This T cell receptor (beta chain) was sequenced for a study of post-analysis software for immune sequencing data. Study-wide results and caveats: Higher frequency in patients than in controls was seen for five TRBV segments, with TRBV5-6, TRBV5-1 and TRBV20-1 among them. Versus controls, multiple sclerosis patients showed significantly lower diversity (normalized Chao1). Same-batch samples co-clustered strongly by F measure.

A word on this clonotype: Its specificity is not known.

The library was made from cDNA and included unique molecular identifiers. Approximately 450,000 cDNA molecules were recovered from an input of about 0.9 to 10 million T cells. MiXCR was run by TCRdb on the PCR reads, yielding one entry per CDR3 protein. The profile shows a few hundred thousand distinct CDR3 sequences, approximately 46% of them singletons. The CDR3 is 15 residues long. Germline V gene data show CDR1 as MGHRA and CDR2 as YSYEKL. Germline trimming cut 1 base from V and 0 bases from J; bases unmatched to any gene: 1. The chain combines TRBV4-1 with TRBJ2-7, with 9 bases identical to TRBD2. Sequencing was carried out using blood. This TCR derives from a girl aged 10-17 years with multiple sclerosis. As DNA, the CDR3 is TGCGCCAGCAGCCAAGGCGGGGGGGCCTCCTACGAGCAGTACTTC. The encoded protein is CASSQGGGASYEQYF.